The clone carrying this T cell receptor beta chain has ten or more counts. As yet, its antigen is unknown. Uncontrolled infections, other autoimmune diseases, pregnancy or lactation led to exclusion of patients. PBMCs were derived from 9.5 to 10 ml fresh peripheral blood. CDR3 size: 14 residues. Germline CDR1 reads DFQATT; CDR2 reads SNEGSKA (reference sequence). The V gene end was trimmed by 3 bases and the J gene end by 5 bases; junction bases not matched to a gene: 8. The source material, RNA transcripts, was used to amplify TCR beta CDR3 regions. HTBI primers were used for first-round RT-PCR of the TCR CDR3. TCRdb redid the calling of the multiplex PCR reads with MiXCR, one entry per CDR3 protein. Among around 350,000 distinct CDR3 sequences listed, about 18% were seen once. The source of the sample is a study of T cells in Graves' hyperthyroidism and ophthalmopathy. Points from the study as a whole: Ophthalmopathy, which appeared later, was predicted by the model a median approximately six months before onset.

The J gene is TRBJ2-5, the V gene TRBV20-1, with 8 bases identical to TRBD2. The TCR originated in a woman aged 18-29 years with Graves' hyperthyroidism. The material sequenced was blood. The CDR3 here is CSASRAGVKETQYF. The CDR3 nucleotides read TGCAGTGCTAGTAGAGCGGGGGTAAAGGAGACCCAGTACTTC.